The 16 T cell receptor beta chains listed next were all sequenced from one sample in a study of shared clonotypes between healthy human individuals. Generated by immunoSEQ multiplex PCR, the TCRdb table keeps only in-frame clones and is missing some. This sample has roughly 2.5 million clones; 90% to 95% occur once, and the top ten carry roughly 0.14%. Source material: naive CD4+ T cells sorted from blood. Subset denoted: CD45RA+ positively selected. Source of these receptors: a man between 18 and 35 years old in good health.

Remarks on this clone: Other DNA sequences of this sample code for an identical CDR3. The chain carries TRBV5-8 and TRBJ1-5, with a weak D call TRBD1 (5 bases). The CDR3 is 15 residues long. Germline-derived CDR1 and CDR2 are SGHTS and YDEGEE. Trimming cost V 9 bases and J 0 bases, with 16 bases left between them. Here the CDR3 reads CANSRDGLSNQPQHF. In nucleotides, the CDR3 is TGTGCCAATTCCCGGGACGGACTTAGCAATCAGCCCCAGCATTTT.

The chain carries TRBV6-5 and TRBJ2-5, with TRBD1 matching over 10 bases. Looked up from germline, CDR1 is MNHEY and CDR2 is SVGAGI. The V segment lost 4 bases and the J segment 1 base; nucleotides outside the gene matches: 3. This CDR3 comprises 15 residues. DNA for the CDR3: TGTGCCAGCAGTTGGACAGGGGGTGGCCAAGAGACCCAGTACTTC. It codes for CASSWTGGGQETQYF.

This sequence joins TRBV2 and TRBJ1-2; tentative D call: TRBD1 (5 bases). The V and J ends lost 5 bases and 2 bases respectively, with 9 bases between them. Germline V gene sequence: CDR1 SNHLY, CDR2 FYNNEI. The CDR3 is 13 residues long. This CDR3 is CASSPTANYGYTF. As DNA, the CDR3 is TGTGCCAGCAGTCCGACAGCAAACTATGGCTACACCTTC.

This clone was detected once. At the DNA level, this CDR3 is encoded by other sequences in the same sample as well. The chain links TRBV7-2 to TRBJ2-7, with 15 bases aligning to TRBD2. Germline V lookup: CDR1 SGHTA, CDR2 FQGNSA. V lost 5 bases to trimming and J lost 4 bases; unmatched junction nucleotides: 3. The CDR3 loop spans 15 amino acids. The CDR3 DNA is TGTGCCAGCAGCCCGGGACTAGCGGGAGGTTACGAGCAGTACTTC. Its protein product is CASSPGLAGGYEQYF.

The chain employs TRBV7-6 and TRBJ1-1; D not certain. Trimming left V 8 bases short and J 0 bases short, with 13 bases between. The CDR3 totals 14 residues. Per the germline V gene, CDR1 is SGHVS and CDR2 is FNYEAQ. The CDR3 DNA follows: TGTGCCAGCTCCCGCTCGAACCTGAACACTGAAGCTTTCTTT. Encoded protein: CASSRSNLNTEAFF.

On this clone itself: Other DNA sequences from this sample encode an identical CDR3 as well. This chain links TRBV6-5 with TRBJ2-5; 12 nucleotides align to TRBD2. The length of the CDR3 is 15 residues. The V and J ends lost 2 bases and 4 bases, in that order; junction bases with no gene match: 2. CDR1 is MNHEY, CDR2 SVGAGI, per germline. CDR3 loop: CASSYGLAGRETQYF. The CDR3 nucleotides read TGTGCCAGCAGTTACGGACTAGCGGGAAGAGAGACCCAGTACTTC.

In this sample, this clone turned up once. V gene TRBV4-3 combines with J gene TRBJ2-1, with TRBD1 as a possible D gene (5 bases). The length of the CDR3 is 14 residues. The V gene lost 5 bases and the J gene lost 2 bases, with 10 bases spanning the gap. The germline V gene encodes CDR1 LGHNA and CDR2 YSLEER. CDR3 in amino acids: CASSAQGTYNEQFF. The CDR3 DNA is TGCGCCAGCAGCGCTCAGGGAACCTACAATGAGCAGTTCTTC.

The chain is built from TRBV5-6 and TRBJ1-2, with 8 bases aligning to TRBD1. The CDR3 is 15 residues long. Per the germline V gene, CDR1 is SGHDT and CDR2 is YYEEEE. After removal of 2 bases from V and 5 bases from J, the junction contained 8 bases not matched to a gene. CDR3 in amino acids: CASSLIGQGAYGYTF. Written as DNA, the CDR3 is TGTGCCAGCAGCTTAATCGGCCAGGGGGCTTATGGCTACACCTTC.

V is TRBV25-1 and J is TRBJ2-6; tentative D call: TRBD2 (6 bases). The CDR3 covers 16 residues. Deletions cut 4 bases from V and 0 bases from J, with 10 bases between. In germline, CDR1 is MGHDK, CDR2 SYGVNS. CDR3 region: CASSVDGSSGANVLTF. The CDR3 DNA reads as TGTGCCAGCAGTGTGGACGGGAGCTCTGGGGCCAACGTCCTGACTTTC. Together with reference TRBV25-1 and TRBJ2-6, the CDR3 gives the full variable domain: EADIYQTPRYLVIGTGKKITLECSQTMGHDKMYWYQQDPGMELHLIHYSYGVNSTEKGDLSSESTVSRIRTEHFPLTLESARPSHTSQYLCASSVDGSSGANVLTFGAGSRLTVL.

The V call is TRBV2, the J call TRBJ2-3; D ambiguous. Germline V gives CDR1 SNHLY, CDR2 FYNNEI. V was shortened by 9 bases and J by 6 bases, with 16 bases between the two germline ends. The CDR3 covers 13 residues. CDR3 DNA: TGTGCCAGTTATAGGGCGCTAGGGGATACGCAGTATTTT. This sequence encodes CASYRALGDTQYF.

The CDR3 protein is CASSPVTYEQYF. The DNA for the CDR3 is TGTGCCAGCAGTCCCGTAACCTACGAGCAGTACTTC. This chain connects TRBV28 to TRBJ2-7; D is uncertain. V lost 5 bases to trimming and J lost 2 bases, with 7 bases between them. Germline V gene sequence: CDR1 MDHEN, CDR2 SYDVKM. This CDR3 contains 12 residues.

The chain carries TRBV5-3 and TRBJ1-2, with D hard to call. TRBV5-3 is an open reading frame, and its role is uncertain. This CDR3 contains 15 residues. Trimming stripped 0 bases from V and 0 bases from J, with 9 bases between. The CDR3, as DNA: TGTGCCAGAAGCTTGGAGGTGGGTTCTAACTATGGCTACACCTTC. It yields the protein CARSLEVGSNYGYTF.

Concerning this clone itself: In the same sample, other DNA sequences code for this CDR3. The chain recombines TRBV9 with TRBJ1-1, with D perhaps TRBD1 (6 bases). The CDR3 covers 14 residues. Trimming stripped 3 bases from V and 4 bases from J, with 13 bases between. CDR1 is SGDLS, CDR2 YYNGEE, per germline. The CDR3 here is CASSARGGGTEAFF. CDR3 DNA sequence: TGTGCCAGCAGCGCTAGGGGGGGTGGCACTGAAGCTTTCTTT.

V and J are TRBV13 and TRBJ2-1; D is uncertain. Germline values: CDR1 PRHDT, CDR2 FYEKMQ (reference sequence). V dropped 5 bases and J dropped 1 base, with 30 bases sitting between them. The CDR3 is 21 residues long. The CDR3 nucleotides read TGTGCCAGCAGCAACGGATTCAGGTCCTTCCACTTCCCGGGTTCCTACAATGAGCAGTTCTTC. Translating gives CASSNGFRSFHFPGSYNEQFF.

J is TRBJ2-5 and V is TRBV18, with D tentatively TRBD1 or TRBD2 (5 bases each). Germline V gene lookup returns CDR1 KGHSH and CDR2 LQKENI. With 10 bases removed from V and 2 bases from J, the gap between germline ends came to 17 bases. The CDR3 runs to 14 residues. CDR3 sequence (DNA): TGTGCCACCAGCTTCGGGACGGAGCAAGAGACCCAGTACTTC. It encodes CATSFGTEQETQYF.

A remark on this clone: This specimen includes other DNA sequences encoding the same CDR3. The rearrangement joins TRBV19 to TRBJ1-2; D ambiguous. The V end lost 2 bases, the J end lost 0 bases, and 4 bases lay between the germline ends. CDR3 length: 13 residues. Germline lookup yields CDR1 LNHDA and CDR2 SQIVND (reference sequence). CDR3 protein: CASSISTNYGYTF. CDR3 nucleotide sequence: TGTGCCAGTAGTATAAGTACTAACTATGGCTACACCTTC.